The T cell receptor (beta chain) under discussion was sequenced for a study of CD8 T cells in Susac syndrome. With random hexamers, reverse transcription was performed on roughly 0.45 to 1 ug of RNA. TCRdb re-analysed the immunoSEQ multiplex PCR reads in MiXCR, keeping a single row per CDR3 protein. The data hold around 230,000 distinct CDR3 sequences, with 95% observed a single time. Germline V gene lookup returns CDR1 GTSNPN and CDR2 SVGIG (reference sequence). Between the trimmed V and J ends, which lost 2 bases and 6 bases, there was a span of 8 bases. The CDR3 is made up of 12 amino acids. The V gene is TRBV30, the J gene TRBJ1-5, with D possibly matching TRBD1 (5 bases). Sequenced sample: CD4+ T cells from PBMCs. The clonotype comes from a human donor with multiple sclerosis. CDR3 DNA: TGTGCCTGGAGTCCTGGGACTCAGCCCCAGCATTTT. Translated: CAWSPGTQPQHF. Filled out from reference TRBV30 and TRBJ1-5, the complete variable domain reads SQTIHQWPATLVQPVGSPLSLECTVEGTSNPNLYWYRQAAGRGLQLLFYSVGIGQISSEVPQNLSASRPQDRQFILSSKKLLLSDSGFYLCAWSPGTQPQHFGDGTRLSIL.